This TCR beta chain was sequenced during a study of human T cells and chemical hapten exposure. Stated time point: patch test 1, 2 weeks after DPC sensitization. This sample's treatment: therapeutic diphenylcyclopropenone sensitization with weekly scalp DPC. This CDR3 is built from 12 residues. Germline CDR1 MNHEY, CDR2 SVGAGI. TCRdb itself ran the RACE reads through MiXCR, one entry per CDR3 protein. The data contain 300,000 to 350,000 distinct CDR3 sequences, around 7% of them singletons. The sequence was obtained from a woman between 18 and 29 years old with alopecia areata. Some clones in this sample may be carry-over from other donors' samples. V is TRBV6-5 and J is TRBJ1-6; D not certain. The sequenced sample was whole blood, obtained in connection with sensitization to the hapten diphenylcyclopropenone (DPC). The CDR3 nucleotides are TGTGGGGTCGGGCCAGATAATTCACCCCTCCACTTT. Translated, it gives CGVGPDNSPLHF.